Below, 8 T cell receptor beta chains from the same sample are listed, as sequenced in a study of tumor and adjacent non-tumor tissue in lung cancer (dated by TCRdb to the late 2010s). Library generation was performed with multiplex PCR. The instrument given in TCRdb is Illumina HiSeq 2500. TCRbeta libraries were constructed through three rounds of nested PCR with primers (Table S4) according to protocols adapted from ARM-PCR. TCRdb's own reprocessing of the public reads used fastp at Q25 and MiXCR and kept productive beta chains. All rows with the same CDR3 protein become a single entry with the most common DNA and genes. The sample table contains roughly 200,000 distinct CDR3 sequences; only one count was recorded for around 71% of them. Roughly a quarter of the sample goes to the ten largest clones. Bulk unsorted tissue served as the source for RNA extraction, and RNA quality was assessed using a NanoDrop ND-1000 and an Agilent 2100.

Sequencing used lung tumor tissue. The receptors shown here come from a man in his sixties with non-small cell lung cancer.

Remarks on this clonotype: One junction end disagrees with the germline gene, perhaps due to a read error. J is TRBJ2-1 and V is TRBV11-3; unclear D gene. Germline CDR1 SGHNT, CDR2 YENEEA. The CDR3 extends over 14 amino acids. The CDR3 DNA is TGTGCCAGCAGCTTAGATCTTGGTTACAATGCGCAGTTCTTC. Its translation: CASSLDLGYNAQFF. Full variable domain (rest looked up from reference TRBV11-3 and TRBJ2-1): EAGVVQSPRYKIIEKKQPVAFWCNPISGHNTLYWYLQNLGQGPELLIRYENEEAVDDSQLPKDRFSAERLKGVDSTLKIQPAELGDSAVYLCASSLDLGYNAQFFGPGTRLTVL.

There are many counts of this clonotype. The genes are TRBV6-5 and TRBJ1-3; perhaps TRBD1 as D (5 bases). V lost 0 bases, J lost 3 bases, and 15 bases lay in between. Per the germline V gene, CDR1 is MNHEY and CDR2 is SVGAGI. This CDR3 has 17 residues. The CDR3 region has the DNA TGTGCCAGCAGTTACTCGATCAGGGCGAAAGGTGGAAACACCATATATTTT. The encoded protein is CASSYSIRAKGGNTIYF.

This sequence joins TRBV12-3 or TRBV12-4 and TRBJ1-2, with D possibly TRBD1 on 5 matching bases. The CDR3 sequence is 14 residues long. The germline V and J ends were trimmed by 5 bases and 8 bases, with 18 bases remaining between them. The DNA of the CDR3 is TGTGCCAGCAGTCCTTTCAGGGTTGGAGGGGGCTACACCTTC. Translation gives CASSPFRVGGGYTF.

The rearrangement joins TRBV7-9 to TRBJ1-2; perhaps TRBD1 as D (6 bases). V lost 5 bases to trimming and J lost 4 bases, with 11 bases between them. Germline-derived CDR1 and CDR2 are SEHNR and FQNEAQ (reference sequence). The CDR3 spans 13 residues. CDR3 coding DNA: TGTGCCAGCAGCGTAGACAGGAGCTATGGCTACACCTTC. Translated, it gives CASSVDRSYGYTF.

This chain links TRBV11-1 with TRBJ1-4, with unresolved D. This CDR3 is built from 14 residues. Trimming took off 4 bases at V and 14 bases at J, with 20 bases between the two ends. The V gene's germline CDR1 is SGHAT and CDR2 FQDESV (reference sequence). The CDR3 sequence: CASSSWGWGENLFF. CDR3 nucleotide sequence: TGTGCCAGCAGCTCCTGGGGATGGGGTGAGAATCTGTTTTTT.

Concerning this clonotype: At one of its ends the junction is not consistent with the germline gene, which may arise from a read error. The rearrangement joins TRBV12-3 or TRBV12-4 to TRBJ1-1; the D gene is possibly TRBD1 (5 bases). This CDR3 is 13 amino acids long. CDR3 loop: CGSSRGHKFEAFF. The CDR3 DNA reads as TGTGGCAGCAGTCGTGGACACAAGTTTGAAGCTTTCTTT.

This clonotype was counted ten times or more. This rearrangement joins TRBV29-1 to TRBJ2-1; 11 bases are shared with TRBD2. Germline-derived CDR1 and CDR2 are SQVTM and ANQGSEA. The V segment lost 4 bases and the J segment 7 bases; nucleotides outside the gene matches: 3. The CDR3 spans 13 residues. This CDR3 is CSVAASGRNEQFF. CDR3 bases: TGCAGCGTTGCGGCTAGCGGGAGGAATGAGCAGTTCTTC.

Regarding this clonotype: A much larger clone differs from this one at a single base, so this may be a read error. The chain has TRBV20-1 and TRBJ1-3, with D possibly matching TRBD1 (6 bases). CDR1 and CDR2 from the germline V gene are DFQATT and SNEGSKA (reference sequence). The CDR3 extends over 14 amino acids. V gave up 2 bases and J gave up 4 bases, with 12 bases separating them. The CDR3 coding sequence is TGCAGTGCTAGACAGGGGACAAAGGGAAACACCATATATTTT. This encodes CSARQGTKGNTIYF.